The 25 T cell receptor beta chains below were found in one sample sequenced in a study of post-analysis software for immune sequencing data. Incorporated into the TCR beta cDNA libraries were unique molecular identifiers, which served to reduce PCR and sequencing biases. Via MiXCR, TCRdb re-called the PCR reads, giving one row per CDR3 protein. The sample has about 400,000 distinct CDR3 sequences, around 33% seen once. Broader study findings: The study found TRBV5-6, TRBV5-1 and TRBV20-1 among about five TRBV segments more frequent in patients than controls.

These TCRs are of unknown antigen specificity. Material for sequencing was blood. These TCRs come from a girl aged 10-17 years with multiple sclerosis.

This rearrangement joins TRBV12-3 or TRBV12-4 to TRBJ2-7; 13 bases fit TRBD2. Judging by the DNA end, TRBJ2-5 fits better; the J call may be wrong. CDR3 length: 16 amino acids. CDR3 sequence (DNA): TGTGCCAGCAGAAGGACTAGCGGGGGACCTCAAGAGACCCAGTACTTC. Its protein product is CASRRTSGGPQETQYF.

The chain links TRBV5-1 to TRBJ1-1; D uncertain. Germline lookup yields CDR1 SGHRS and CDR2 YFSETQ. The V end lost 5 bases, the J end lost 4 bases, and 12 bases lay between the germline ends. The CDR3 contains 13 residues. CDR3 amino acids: CASSKRGGTEAFF. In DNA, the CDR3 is TGCGCCAGCAGTAAACGGGGAGGCACTGAAGCTTTCTTT.

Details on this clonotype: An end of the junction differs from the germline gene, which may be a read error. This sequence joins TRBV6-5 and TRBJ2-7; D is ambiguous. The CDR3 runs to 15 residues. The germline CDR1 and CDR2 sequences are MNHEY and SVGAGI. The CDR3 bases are TGTGCCAGCAGTGACTCGATGGCCAGTTCCTACGAGCAGTACTTC. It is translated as CASSDSMASSYEQYF.

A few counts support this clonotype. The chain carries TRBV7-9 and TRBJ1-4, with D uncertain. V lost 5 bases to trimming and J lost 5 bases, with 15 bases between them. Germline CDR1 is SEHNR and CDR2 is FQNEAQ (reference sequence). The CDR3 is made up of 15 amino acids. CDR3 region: CASSRAGGGNEKLFF. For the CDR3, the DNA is TGTGCCAGCAGCCGAGCCGGCGGTGGGAATGAAAAACTGTTTTTT. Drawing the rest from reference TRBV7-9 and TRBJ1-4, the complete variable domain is DTGVSQNPRHKITKRGQNVTFRCDPISEHNRLYWYRQTLGQGPEFLTYFQNEAQLEKSRLLSDRFSAERPKGSFSTLEIQRTEQGDSAMYLCASSRAGGGNEKLFFGSGTQLSVL.

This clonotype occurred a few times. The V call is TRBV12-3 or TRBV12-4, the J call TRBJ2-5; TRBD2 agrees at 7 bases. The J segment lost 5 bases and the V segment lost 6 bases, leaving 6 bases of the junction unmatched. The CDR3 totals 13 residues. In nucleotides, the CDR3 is TGTGCCAGCAGAGGACTAGTAGCGGAGACCCAGTACTTC. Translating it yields CASRGLVAETQYF.

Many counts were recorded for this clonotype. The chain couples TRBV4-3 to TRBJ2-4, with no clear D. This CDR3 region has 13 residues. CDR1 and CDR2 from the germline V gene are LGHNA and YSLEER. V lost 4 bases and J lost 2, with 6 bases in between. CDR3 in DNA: TGCGCCAGCAGCCTTGGCCCCAAAAACATTCAGTACTTC. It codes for CASSLGPKNIQYF.

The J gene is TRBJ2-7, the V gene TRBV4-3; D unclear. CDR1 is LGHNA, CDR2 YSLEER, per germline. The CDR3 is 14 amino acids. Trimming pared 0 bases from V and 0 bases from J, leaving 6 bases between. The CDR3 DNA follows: TGCGCCAGCAGCCAAGATCTGGCCTCCTACGAGCAGTACTTC. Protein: CASSQDLASYEQYF.

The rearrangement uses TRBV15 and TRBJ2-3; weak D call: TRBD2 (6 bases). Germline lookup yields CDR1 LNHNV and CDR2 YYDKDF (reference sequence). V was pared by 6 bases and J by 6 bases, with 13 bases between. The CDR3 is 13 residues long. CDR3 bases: TGTGCCACCAGTGGTGCTAGCGTGGATACGCAGTATTTT. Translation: CATSGASVDTQYF.

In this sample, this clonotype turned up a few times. This CDR3 is CASSYTRGETQYF. In DNA, the CDR3 is TGTGCCAGCAGTTACACTAGGGGAGAGACCCAGTACTTC. The chain is built from TRBV6-5 and TRBJ2-5, with D perhaps TRBD1 or TRBD2 (5 bases each). Germline loops: CDR1 MNHEY, CDR2 SVGAGI. V gave up 2 bases and J gave up 4 bases, with 8 bases separating them. This CDR3 is built from 13 residues.

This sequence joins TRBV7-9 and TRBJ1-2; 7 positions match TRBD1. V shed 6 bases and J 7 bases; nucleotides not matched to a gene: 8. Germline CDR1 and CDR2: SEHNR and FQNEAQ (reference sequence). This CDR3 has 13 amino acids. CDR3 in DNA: TGTGCCAGCAGTCCGACAGGGTCTGGTGGCTACACCTTC. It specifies CASSPTGSGGYTF.

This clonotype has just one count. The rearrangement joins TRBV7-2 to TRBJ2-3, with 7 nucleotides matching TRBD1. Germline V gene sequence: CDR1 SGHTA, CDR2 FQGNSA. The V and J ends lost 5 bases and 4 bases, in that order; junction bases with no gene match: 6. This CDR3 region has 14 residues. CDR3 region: CASSRDSYADTQYF. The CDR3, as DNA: TGTGCCAGCAGCCGGGACAGTTATGCAGATACGCAGTATTTT.

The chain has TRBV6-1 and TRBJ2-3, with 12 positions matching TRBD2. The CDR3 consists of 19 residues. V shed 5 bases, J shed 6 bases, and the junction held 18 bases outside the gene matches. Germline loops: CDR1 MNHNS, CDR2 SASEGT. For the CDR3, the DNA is TGTGCCAGCAGTCCTCTAGCGGGGGGGCCCGGATTACTAGTGGATACGCAGTATTTT. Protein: CASSPLAGGPGLLVDTQYF.

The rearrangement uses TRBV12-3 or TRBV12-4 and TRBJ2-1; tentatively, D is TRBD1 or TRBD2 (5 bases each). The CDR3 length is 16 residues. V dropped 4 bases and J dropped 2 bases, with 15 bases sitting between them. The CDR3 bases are TGTGCCAGCAGTTCAGGGACCTCATCACCCTACAATGAGCAGTTCTTC. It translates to CASSSGTSSPYNEQFF.

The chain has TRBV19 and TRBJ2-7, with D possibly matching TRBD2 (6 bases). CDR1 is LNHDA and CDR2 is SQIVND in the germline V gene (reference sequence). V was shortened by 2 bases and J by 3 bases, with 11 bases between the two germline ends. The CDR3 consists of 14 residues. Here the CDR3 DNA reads TGTGCCAGTAGTATAATGCAGGGAGGCTACGAGCAGTACTTC. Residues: CASSIMQGGYEQYF.

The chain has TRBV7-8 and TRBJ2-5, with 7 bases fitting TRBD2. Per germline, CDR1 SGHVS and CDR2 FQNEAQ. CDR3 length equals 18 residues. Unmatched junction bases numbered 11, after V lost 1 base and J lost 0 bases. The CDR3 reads CASSLGALAEMYQETQYF. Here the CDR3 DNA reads TGTGCCAGCAGCTTAGGCGCCCTAGCGGAGATGTACCAAGAGACCCAGTACTTC. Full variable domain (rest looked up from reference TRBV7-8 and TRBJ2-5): GAGVSQSPRYKVAKRGQDVALRCDPISGHVSLFWYQQALGQGPEFLTYFQNEAQLDKSGLPSDRFFAERPEGSVSTLKIQRTQQEDSAVYLCASSLGALAEMYQETQYFGPGTRLLVL.

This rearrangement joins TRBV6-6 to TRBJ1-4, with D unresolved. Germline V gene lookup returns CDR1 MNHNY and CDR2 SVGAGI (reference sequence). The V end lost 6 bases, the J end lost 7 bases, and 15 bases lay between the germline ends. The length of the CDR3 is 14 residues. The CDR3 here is CASRRHGEGEKLFF. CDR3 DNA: TGTGCCAGCAGGAGACATGGGGAAGGTGAAAAACTGTTTTTT.

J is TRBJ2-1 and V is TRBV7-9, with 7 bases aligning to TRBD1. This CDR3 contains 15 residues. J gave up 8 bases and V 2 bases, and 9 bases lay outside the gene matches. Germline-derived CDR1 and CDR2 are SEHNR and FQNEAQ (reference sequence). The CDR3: CASSLLQGTEDEQFF. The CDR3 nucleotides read TGTGCCAGCAGCTTATTACAGGGGACAGAGGATGAGCAGTTCTTC.

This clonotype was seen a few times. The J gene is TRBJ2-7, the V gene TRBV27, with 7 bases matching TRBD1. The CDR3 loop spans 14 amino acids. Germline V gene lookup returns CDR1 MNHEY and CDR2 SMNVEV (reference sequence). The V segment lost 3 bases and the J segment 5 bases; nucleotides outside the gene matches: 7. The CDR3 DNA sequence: TGTGCCAGCAGTTTCTGGGACAGAGAGAACGAGCAGTACTTC. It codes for CASSFWDRENEQYF.

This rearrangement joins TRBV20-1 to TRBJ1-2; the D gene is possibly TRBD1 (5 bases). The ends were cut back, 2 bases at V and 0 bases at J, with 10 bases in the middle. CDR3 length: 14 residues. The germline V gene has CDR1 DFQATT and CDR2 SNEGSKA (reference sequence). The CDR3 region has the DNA TGCAGTGCTAGACCACGGGGGACTAACTATGGCTACACCTTC. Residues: CSARPRGTNYGYTF.

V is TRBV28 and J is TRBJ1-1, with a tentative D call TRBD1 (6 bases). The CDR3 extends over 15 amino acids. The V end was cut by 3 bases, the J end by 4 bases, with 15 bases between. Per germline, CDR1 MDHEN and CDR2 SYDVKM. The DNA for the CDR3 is TGTGCCAGCAGTTTGTTAGGGGGGCAGGGCACTGAAGCTTTCTTT. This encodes CASSLLGGQGTEAFF.

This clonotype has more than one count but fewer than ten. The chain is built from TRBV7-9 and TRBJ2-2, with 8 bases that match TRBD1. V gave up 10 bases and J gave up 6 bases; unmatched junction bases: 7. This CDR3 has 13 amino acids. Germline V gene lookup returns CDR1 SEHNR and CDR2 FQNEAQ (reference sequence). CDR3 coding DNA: TGTGCCAAAGGGCAGGGGGCCGCCGGGGAGCTGTTTTTT. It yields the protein CAKGQGAAGELFF.

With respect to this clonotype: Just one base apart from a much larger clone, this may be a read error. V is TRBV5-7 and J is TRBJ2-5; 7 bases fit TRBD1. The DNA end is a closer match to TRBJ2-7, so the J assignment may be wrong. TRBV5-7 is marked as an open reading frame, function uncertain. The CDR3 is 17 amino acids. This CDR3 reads CASSFRQGTLRRDEQYF. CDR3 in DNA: TGTGCCAGCAGTTTCAGACAGGGAACCCTACGTCGGGACGAGCAGTACTTC.

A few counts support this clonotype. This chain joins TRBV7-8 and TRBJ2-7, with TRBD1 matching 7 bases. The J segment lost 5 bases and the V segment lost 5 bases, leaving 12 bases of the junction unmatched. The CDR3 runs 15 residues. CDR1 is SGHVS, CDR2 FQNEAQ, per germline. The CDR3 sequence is CASSLLRQGNHEQYF. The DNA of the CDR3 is TGTGCCAGCAGCCTCCTCCGACAGGGAAATCACGAGCAGTACTTC.

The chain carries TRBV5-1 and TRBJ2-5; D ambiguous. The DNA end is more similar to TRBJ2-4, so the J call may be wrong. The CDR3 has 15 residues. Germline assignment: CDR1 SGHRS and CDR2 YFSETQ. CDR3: CASSSREISGSIQYF. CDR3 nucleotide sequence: TGCGCCAGCAGCTCAAGGGAAATATCGGGCTCCATTCAGTACTTC.

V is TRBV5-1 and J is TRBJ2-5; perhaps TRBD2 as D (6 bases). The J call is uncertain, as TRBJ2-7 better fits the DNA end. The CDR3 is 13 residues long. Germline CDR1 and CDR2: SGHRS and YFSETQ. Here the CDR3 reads CASSPGEEYEQYF. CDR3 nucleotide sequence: TGCGCCAGCAGCCCCGGGGAGGAATACGAGCAGTACTTC.